The rows below give T cell receptor beta chains drawn from one sample of a study of cytomegalovirus exposure and HLA in healthy donors. TCRdb's copy holds only in-frame clones and misses some; the assay was immunoSEQ multiplex PCR. Of 170,000 or so clones in the sample, over 70% were seen once. The sample was PBMCs. These receptors all stem from a woman aged 45-60 years in good health and CMV-seropositive. CDR3s include the opening cysteine and the closing phenylalanine or tryptophan. A row's size may be missing; if present it is once, few, many or a size class.

v_gene	abundance	j_gene	CDR3aa
TRBV5-6	.	TRBJ2-5	CASSAGLAWETQYF
TRBV18	.	TRBJ1-1	CASSPIQLGQGSEAFF
TRBV4-1	.	TRBJ2-1	CASSFQPGNEQFF
TRBV20-1	once	TRBJ1-2	CSPRATSGYTF
TRBV4-1	.	TRBJ2-2	CASSQGGLAGVGGGELFF
TRBV6-1	.	TRBJ2-5	CASSVLIAATKETQYF
TRBV6-1	few	TRBJ2-7	CASSPGRGKYEQYF
TRBV9	.	TRBJ2-1	CASSPTRQGPNNEQFF
TRBV7-7	few	TRBJ2-3	CASSLGAGGGDTQYF
TRBV6-5	once	TRBJ2-3	CASSYSYGGTDTQYF
TRBV28	.	TRBJ2-4	CATESVKNIQYF
TRBV28	once	TRBJ1-6	CASSHLFRTGGVTLHF
TRBV9	.	TRBJ1-1	CASSSRVLHTEAFF
TRBV4-1	.	TRBJ2-7	CASSLQLAGGPHEQYF
TRBV5-1	.	TRBJ2-5	CASSLVQGPETQYF
TRBV7-9	.	TRBJ2-3	CASSLGQLGADTQYF
TRBV11-1	.	TRBJ2-1	CASSRLGGKTINEQFF
TRBV30	.	TRBJ2-3	CAWIAGSDTQYF
TRBV6-1	.	TRBJ2-4	CASSASGSKNIQYF
TRBV9	.	TRBJ2-3	CASSVRGRVTDTQYF
TRBV4-3	.	TRBJ2-7	CASSLLPGTGFDEQYF
TRBV4-3	.	TRBJ2-1	CASSRKIRAGEEVNEQFF
TRBV28	.	TRBJ1-5	CATNSYRGLYRDGNQPQHF
TRBV7-8	.	TRBJ1-1	CASSLDRGTEAFF
TRBV6-5	.	TRBJ2-7	CASTLGGEQYF
TRBV15	.	TRBJ2-7	CATSSPDRGRYEQYF
TRBV19	.	TRBJ1-5	CATGDRGFNQPQHF
TRBV11-3	.	TRBJ1-3	CASSLTGNTIYF
TRBV28	.	TRBJ1-2	CASSFSIGGPNYGYTF
TRBV7-2	.	TRBJ2-1	CASSPQFLSYNEQFF
TRBV4-1	few	TRBJ2-7	CASSPSPLEGSYEQYF
TRBV29-1	.	TRBJ2-5	CSVARTSGGGLGTQYF
TRBV4-3	.	TRBJ2-7	CASSLRDRGHEQYF
TRBV7-2	.	TRBJ2-7	CASSSGTGRYEQYF
TRBV6-5	.	TRBJ2-1	CASSRGGATYNEQFF
TRBV6-5	.	TRBJ2-7	CASSYGFRYEQYF
TRBV5-4	few	TRBJ2-3	CASSPELASTDTQYF
TRBV5-6	once	TRBJ2-1	CASSLWTSGFRRGNEQFF
TRBV28	.	TRBJ1-2	CASSFDRGRSRGYTF
TRBV5-6	few	TRBJ2-7	CASSLVQGLREQYF
TRBV10-3	.	TRBJ2-5	CATVGLAKETQYF
TRBV14	few	TRBJ2-7	CASGETSYEQYF
TRBV4-1	.	TRBJ2-3	CASSQGVGSRGTDTQYF
TRBV18	.	TRBJ1-4	CASSPWQGEKNEKLFF